The entry below describes one T cell receptor (beta chain). Its antigen is as yet unknown. Trimming stripped 0 bases from V and 4 bases from J, with 7 bases between. The length of the CDR3 is 14 residues. Germline V lookup: CDR1 MNHEY, CDR2 SVGAGI. This entry belongs to a study of cytomegalovirus exposure and HLA in healthy donors. The study ran its PCR with 60 Vbeta and 13 Jbeta primers. Method: immunoSEQ multiplex PCR; TCRdb's copy keeps in-frame clones and lacks some. The repertoire holds about 170,000 clones, with approximately 70% as singletons. Findings and caveats of the study: An analysis done earlier found most TCR beta V segments productive about 90% or about 30% of the time.

Sequenced material: PBMCs. This TCR was sampled from a man aged 40-49 years in good health and CMV-seropositive. The chain carries TRBV6-5 and TRBJ1-3, with D maybe TRBD1 (6 bases). The CDR3 protein is CASSYSDRGNTIYF. The CDR3 bases are TGTGCCAGCAGTTACTCTGACAGGGGAAACACCATATATTTT.